This T cell receptor beta chain was profiled in a study of radiation and T cells in renal cell carcinoma. The time point: blood 4 weeks post-SBRT, at nephrectomy. Treatment of the sample: 15 Gy SBRT to primary tumor, nephrectomy 4 weeks later. The tumor was a clear cell renal cell carcinoma. Sequencing used immunoSEQ multiplex PCR; TCRdb keeps in-frame clones, though not all of them. The table shows around 29,000 clones, with 81% occurring only once. Concerning this clone: Its cognate antigen is unknown.

Study-wide points: Top tumor clonotypes rose in blood 2 weeks post-radiation, then contracted.

The input for sequencing was blood, taken from a patient whose treatment included radiotherapy and nephrectomy. The TCR comes from a man in his 60s with renal cell carcinoma.

The CDR3 sequence: CASTHGTSASNEQFF. The CDR3 coding sequence is TGTGCCAGCACCCACGGGACTAGCGCAAGCAATGAGCAGTTCTTC. The V gene is TRBV6-5, the J gene TRBJ2-1, with 10 bases that match TRBD2. Germline V gene sequence: CDR1 MNHEY, CDR2 SVGAGI. The CDR3 has 15 residues. V was pared by 7 bases and J by 6 bases, with 9 bases of the junction left unmatched.